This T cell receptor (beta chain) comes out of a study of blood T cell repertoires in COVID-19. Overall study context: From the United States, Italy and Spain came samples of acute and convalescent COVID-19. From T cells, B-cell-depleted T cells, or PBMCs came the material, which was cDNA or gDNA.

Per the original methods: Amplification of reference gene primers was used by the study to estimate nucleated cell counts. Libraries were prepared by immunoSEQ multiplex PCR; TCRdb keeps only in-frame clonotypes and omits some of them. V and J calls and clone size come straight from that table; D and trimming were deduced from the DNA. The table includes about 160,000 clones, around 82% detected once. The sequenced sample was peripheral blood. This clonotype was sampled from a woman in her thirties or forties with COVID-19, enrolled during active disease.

Here the CDR3 DNA reads TGCGCCAGCAGCCCCATCGGGGTAGCGCAAGAGACCCAGTACTTC. This sequence encodes CASSPIGVAQETQYF. The chain links TRBV5-1 to TRBJ2-5; a weak D match, TRBD2 (5 bases). Between the trimmed V and J ends, which lost 4 bases and 2 bases, there was a span of 15 bases. The CDR3 consists of 15 residues. Germline loops: CDR1 SGHRS, CDR2 YFSETQ.